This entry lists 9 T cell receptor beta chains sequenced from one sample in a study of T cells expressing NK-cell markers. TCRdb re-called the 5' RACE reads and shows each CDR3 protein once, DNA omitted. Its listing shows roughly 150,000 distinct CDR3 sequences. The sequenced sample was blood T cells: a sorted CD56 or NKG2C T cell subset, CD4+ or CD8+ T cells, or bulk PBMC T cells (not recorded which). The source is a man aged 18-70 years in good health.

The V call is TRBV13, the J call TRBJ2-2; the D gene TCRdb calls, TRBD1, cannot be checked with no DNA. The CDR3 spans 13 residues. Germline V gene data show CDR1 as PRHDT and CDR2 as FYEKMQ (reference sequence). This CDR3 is CASSYRVSGELFF.

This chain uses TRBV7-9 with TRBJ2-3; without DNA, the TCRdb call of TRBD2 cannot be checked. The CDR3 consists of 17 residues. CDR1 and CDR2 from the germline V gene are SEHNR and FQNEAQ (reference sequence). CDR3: CASSHPIVREQLDTQYF.

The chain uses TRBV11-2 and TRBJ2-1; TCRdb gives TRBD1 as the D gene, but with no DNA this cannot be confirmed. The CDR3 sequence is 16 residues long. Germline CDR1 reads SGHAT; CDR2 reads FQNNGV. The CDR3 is CASSLNRRGLFNEQFF.

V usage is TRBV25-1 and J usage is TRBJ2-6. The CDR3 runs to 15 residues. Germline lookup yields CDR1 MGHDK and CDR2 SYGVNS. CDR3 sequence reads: CASSERVSGANVLTF.

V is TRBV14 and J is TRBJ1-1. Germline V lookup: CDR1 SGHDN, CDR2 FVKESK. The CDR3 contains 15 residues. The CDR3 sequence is CASSQVPLLNTEAFF.

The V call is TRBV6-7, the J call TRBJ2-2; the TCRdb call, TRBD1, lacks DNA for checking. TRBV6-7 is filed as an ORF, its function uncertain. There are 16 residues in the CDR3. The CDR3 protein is CASSYSRDRDTGELFF.

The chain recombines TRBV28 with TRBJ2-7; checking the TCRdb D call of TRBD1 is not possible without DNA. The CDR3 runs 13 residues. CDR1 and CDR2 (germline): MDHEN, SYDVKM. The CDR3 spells CASRGTPEYEQYF.

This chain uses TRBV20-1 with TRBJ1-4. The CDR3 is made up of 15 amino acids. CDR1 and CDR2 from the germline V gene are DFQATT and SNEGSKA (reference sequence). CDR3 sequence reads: CSARDPKETNEKLFF.

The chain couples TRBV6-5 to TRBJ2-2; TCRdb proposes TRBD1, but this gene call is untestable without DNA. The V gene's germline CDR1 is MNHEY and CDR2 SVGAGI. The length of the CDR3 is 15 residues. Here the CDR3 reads CASSFGGPYTGELFF.